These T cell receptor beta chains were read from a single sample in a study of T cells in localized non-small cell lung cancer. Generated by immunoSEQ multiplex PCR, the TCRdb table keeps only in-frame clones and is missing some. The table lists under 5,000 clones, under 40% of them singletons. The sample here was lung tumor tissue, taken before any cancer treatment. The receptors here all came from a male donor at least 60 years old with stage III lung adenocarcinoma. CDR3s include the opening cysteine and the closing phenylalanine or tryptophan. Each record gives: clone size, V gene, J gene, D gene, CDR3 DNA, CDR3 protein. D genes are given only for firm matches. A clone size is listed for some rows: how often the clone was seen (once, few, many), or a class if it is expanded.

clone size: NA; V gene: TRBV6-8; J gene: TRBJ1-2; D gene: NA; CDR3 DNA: TGTGCCAGCAGTTACTCGCCGGGGCTTGGAGATGGCTACACCTTC; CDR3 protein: CASSYSPGLGDGYTF
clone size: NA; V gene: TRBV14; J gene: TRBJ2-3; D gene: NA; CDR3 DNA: TGTGCCAGCAGCCAAACCTGGGATAGCGGCGCTAGCACAGATACGCAGTATTTT; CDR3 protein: CASSQTWDSGASTDTQYF
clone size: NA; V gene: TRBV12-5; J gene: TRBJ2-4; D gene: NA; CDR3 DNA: TGTGCTAGCTCTAGTCATATAGACAGCAAAAACATTCAGTACTTC; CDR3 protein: CASSSHIDSKNIQYF
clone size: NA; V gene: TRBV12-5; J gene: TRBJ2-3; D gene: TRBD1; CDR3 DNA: TGTGCTAGTGGTCCCGACAGGGTGACGCAGTATTTT; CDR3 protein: CASGPDRVTQYF
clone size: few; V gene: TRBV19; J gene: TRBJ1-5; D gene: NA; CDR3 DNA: TGTGCCAGTAGTAGGCGACAAGGACAAAACCAGCCCCAGCATTTT; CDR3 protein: CASSRRQGQNQPQHF
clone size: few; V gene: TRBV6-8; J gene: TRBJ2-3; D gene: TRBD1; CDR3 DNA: TGTGCCAGCAGTTACGCAGACACGGGGACAGGGGGTCATACGCAGTATTTT; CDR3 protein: CASSYADTGTGGHTQYF
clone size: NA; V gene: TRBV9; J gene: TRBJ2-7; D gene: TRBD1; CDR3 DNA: TGTGCCAGCCTCCGGGACAGGGTTTCCTACGAGCAGTACTTC; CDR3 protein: CASLRDRVSYEQYF
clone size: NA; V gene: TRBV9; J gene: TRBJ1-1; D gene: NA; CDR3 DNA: TGTGCCAGCAGCGCCGGGGGAGGGGCGACTGAAGCTTTCTTT; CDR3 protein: CASSAGGGATEAFF
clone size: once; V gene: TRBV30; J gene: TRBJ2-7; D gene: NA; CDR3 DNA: TGTGCCTGGAGTGTATCCCCCCCGATAGCCTCCGTTCCCTACGAGCAGTACTTC; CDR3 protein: CAWSVSPPIASVPYEQYF
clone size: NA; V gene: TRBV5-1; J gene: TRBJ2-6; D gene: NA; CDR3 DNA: TGCGCCAGCAGCCTGAGTCTCTCTGGGGCCAACGTCCTGACTTTC; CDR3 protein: CASSLSLSGANVLTF
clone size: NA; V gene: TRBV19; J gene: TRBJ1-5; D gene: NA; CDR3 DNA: TGTGCCAGTAGTATGGGGCTCTATAGCAATCAGCCCCAGCATTTT; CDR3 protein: CASSMGLYSNQPQHF
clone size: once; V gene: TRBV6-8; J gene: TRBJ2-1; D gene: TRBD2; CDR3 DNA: TGTGCCATCAACACGGGACTAGCGGGGGGGAGCTCCTACAATGAGCAGTTCTTC; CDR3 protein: CAINTGLAGGSSYNEQFF
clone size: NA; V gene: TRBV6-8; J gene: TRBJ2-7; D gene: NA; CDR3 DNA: TGTGCCAGCAGGGCCCCGGACACCACCTACGAGCAGTACTTC; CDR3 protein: CASRAPDTTYEQYF
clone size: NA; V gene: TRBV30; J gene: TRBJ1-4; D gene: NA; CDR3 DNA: TGTGCCTGGAGTGTAGGGTGGGGCGAAAAACTGTTTTTT; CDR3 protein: CAWSVGWGEKLFF
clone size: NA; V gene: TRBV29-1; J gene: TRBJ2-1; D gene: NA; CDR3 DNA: TGCAGCGTTTCCAGGGGTATTCGGGATGAGCAGTTCTTC; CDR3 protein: CSVSRGIRDEQFF
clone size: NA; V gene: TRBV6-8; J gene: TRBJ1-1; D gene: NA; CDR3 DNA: TGTGCCAGCAATGCAGACAACACTGAAGCTTTCTTT; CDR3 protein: CASNADNTEAFF
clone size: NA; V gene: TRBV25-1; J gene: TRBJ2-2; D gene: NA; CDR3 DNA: TGTGCCAGCAGTTGGCATGCCGGGGAGCTGTTTTTT; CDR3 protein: CASSWHAGELFF
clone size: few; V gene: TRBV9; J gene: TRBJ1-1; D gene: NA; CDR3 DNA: TGTGCCAGCAGCTTAGTTCAGGAGGGGATGAACACTGAAGCTTTCTTT; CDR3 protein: CASSLVQEGMNTEAFF
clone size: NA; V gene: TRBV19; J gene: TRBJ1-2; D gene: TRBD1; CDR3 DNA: TGTGCCAGTAGTATGGGGGAGGTCGCCGGGACAGGGGGCCGAGGCTACACCTTC; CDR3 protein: CASSMGEVAGTGGRGYTF
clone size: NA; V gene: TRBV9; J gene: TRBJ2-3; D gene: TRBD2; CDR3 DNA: TGTGCCAGCAGCCCCGGGACTAGTGGTGGAGATACGCAGTATTTT; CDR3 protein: CASSPGTSGGDTQYF
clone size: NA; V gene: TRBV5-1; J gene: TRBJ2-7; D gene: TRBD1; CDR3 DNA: TGCGCCAGCAGCTCATTGGGGACAGTCGACGAGCAGTACTTC; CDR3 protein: CASSSLGTVDEQYF
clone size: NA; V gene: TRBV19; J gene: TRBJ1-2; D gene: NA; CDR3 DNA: TGTGCCAGTAGTATTGGGACTATTTTTACCCACTATGGCTACACCTTC; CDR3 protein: CASSIGTIFTHYGYTF
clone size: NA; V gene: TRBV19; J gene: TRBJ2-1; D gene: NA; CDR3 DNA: TGTGCCAGTAGAAACTTACGGGGGGCCGTTGGGGATGAGCAGTTCTTC; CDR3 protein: CASRNLRGAVGDEQFF
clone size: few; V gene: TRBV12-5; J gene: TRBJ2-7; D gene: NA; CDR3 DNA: TGTGCCAGCACCGAGACAGGAGTTAGGTACGAGCAGTACTTC; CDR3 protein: CASTETGVRYEQYF
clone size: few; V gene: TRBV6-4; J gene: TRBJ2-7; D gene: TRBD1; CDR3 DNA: TGTGCCAGCAGGGACAGGATCTACGAGCAGTACTTC; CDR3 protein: CASRDRIYEQYF
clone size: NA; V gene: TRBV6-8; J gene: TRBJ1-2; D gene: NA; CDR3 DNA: TGTGCCAGCATGAATCCAAACTATGGCTACACCTTC; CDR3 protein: CASMNPNYGYTF
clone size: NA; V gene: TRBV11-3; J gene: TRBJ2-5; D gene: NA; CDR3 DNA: TGTGCCAGCAGCCCCGGGACGGTGAAAGAGACCCAGTACTTC; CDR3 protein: CASSPGTVKETQYF
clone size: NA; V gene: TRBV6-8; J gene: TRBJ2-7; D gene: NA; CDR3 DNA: TGTGCCAGCAGTTCCCCTGCAGGGGCCTTTACCTACGAGCAGTACTTC; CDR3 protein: CASSSPAGAFTYEQYF
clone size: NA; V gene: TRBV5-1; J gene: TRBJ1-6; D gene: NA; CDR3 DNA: TGCGCCAGCAGGGCCGGGTCCAACTCCTATAATTCACCCCTCCACTTT; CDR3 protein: CASRAGSNSYNSPLHF
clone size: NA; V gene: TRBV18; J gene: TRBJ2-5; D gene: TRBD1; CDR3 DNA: TGTGCCAGCTCAGCTGGACAGGGACGGGGCCAAGAGACCCAGTACTTC; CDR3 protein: CASSAGQGRGQETQYF
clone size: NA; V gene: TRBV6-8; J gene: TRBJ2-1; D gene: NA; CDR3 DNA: TGTGCCAGCAGTTACTCGCCTCCCCCGGATGAGCAGTTCTTC; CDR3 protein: CASSYSPPPDEQFF
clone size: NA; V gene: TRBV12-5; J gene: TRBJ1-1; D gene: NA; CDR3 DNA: TGTGCCAGCCTCCGGAGGACTGAAGCTTTCTTT; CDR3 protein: CASLRRTEAFF
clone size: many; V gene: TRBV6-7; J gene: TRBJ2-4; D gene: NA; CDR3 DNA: TGTGCCAGCAGAGCGACAGTGGTGGGAAACATTCAGTACTTC; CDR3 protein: CASRATVVGNIQYF
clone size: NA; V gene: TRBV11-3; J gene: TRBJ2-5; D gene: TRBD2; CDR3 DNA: TGTGCCAGCAGCCGAGGGACTAGCGGGCGCCAAGAGACCCAGTACTTC; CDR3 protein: CASSRGTSGRQETQYF
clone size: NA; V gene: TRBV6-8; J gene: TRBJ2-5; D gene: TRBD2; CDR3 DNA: TGTGCCAGCAGTCCTGGGGCTGGCGGGGGGGCAATGGAGACCCAGTACTTC; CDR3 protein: CASSPGAGGGAMETQYF
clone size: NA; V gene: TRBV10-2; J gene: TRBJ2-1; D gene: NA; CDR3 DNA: TGCGCCAGCAGTACTGGGGGGGCCTTTGAGAATGAGCAGTTCTTC; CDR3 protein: CASSTGGAFENEQFF
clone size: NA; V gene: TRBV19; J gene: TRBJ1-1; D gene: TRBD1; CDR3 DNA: TGTGCCAGTAGTATAGACCGGGACAGGGACCTTAACACTGAAGCTTTCTTT; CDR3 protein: CASSIDRDRDLNTEAFF
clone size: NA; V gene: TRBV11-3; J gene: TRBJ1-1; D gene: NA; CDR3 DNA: TGTGCCAGCAGCTTAGGGCGGGAAATGAACACTGAAGCTTTCTTT; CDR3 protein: CASSLGREMNTEAFF
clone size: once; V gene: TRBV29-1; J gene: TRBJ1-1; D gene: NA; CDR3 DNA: TGCAGCGTTGAAGGCTCAGGGCGTGAAGCTTTCTTT; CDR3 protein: CSVEGSGREAFF
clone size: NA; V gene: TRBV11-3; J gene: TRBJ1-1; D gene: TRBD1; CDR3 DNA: TGTGCCAGCAGCTTTGACAGGGTGAACACTGAAGCTTTCTTT; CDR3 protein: CASSFDRVNTEAFF
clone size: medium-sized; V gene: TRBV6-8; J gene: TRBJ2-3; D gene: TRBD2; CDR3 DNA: TGTGCCAGCAGTTCAAAGGGACTAGCGGGGGGGCACCCCCTCACAGATACGCAGTATTTT; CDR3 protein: CASSSKGLAGGHPLTDTQYF
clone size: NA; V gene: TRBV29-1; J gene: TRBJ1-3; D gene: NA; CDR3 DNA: TGCAGCGTCGCCCCCGGACCCGCCTCTGGAAACACCATATATTTT; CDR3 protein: CSVAPGPASGNTIYF
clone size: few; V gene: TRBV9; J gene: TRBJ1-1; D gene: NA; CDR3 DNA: TGTGCCAGCAGTGTCCGACAAATGATGAACACTGAAGCTTTCTTT; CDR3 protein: CASSVRQMMNTEAFF
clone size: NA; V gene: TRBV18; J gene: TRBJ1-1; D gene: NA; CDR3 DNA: TGTGCCAGCTCACTGGCAGGAGGTACTGAAGCTTTCTTT; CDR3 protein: CASSLAGGTEAFF
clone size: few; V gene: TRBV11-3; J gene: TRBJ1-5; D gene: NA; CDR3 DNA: TGTGCCAGCAGCTTGGGGCAGTCAGGGGGCAATCAGCCCCAGCATTTT; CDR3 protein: CASSLGQSGGNQPQHF
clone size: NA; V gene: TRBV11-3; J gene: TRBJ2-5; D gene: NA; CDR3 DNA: TGTGCCAGCAGCTTAGGGACCGATACCCGAGAGACCCAGTACTTC; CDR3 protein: CASSLGTDTRETQYF
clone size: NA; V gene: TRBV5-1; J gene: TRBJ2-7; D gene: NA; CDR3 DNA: TGCGCCAGCAGCTTGGATGGGGGTTCAGGGGAGCAGTACTTC; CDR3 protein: CASSLDGGSGEQYF